The clone carrying this TCR beta chain has a handful of counts. Its antigen is as yet unknown. The V gene end was trimmed by 0 bases and the J gene end by 6 bases; junction bases not matched to a gene: 4. Germline CDR1 reads MNHEY; CDR2 reads SVGAGI. This CDR3 has 15 residues. PCR used 60 Vbeta primers and 13 Jbeta primers. This table comes from immunoSEQ multiplex PCR, and its TCRdb copy is limited to in-frame clones, with some not included. This sample has around 99,000 clones, with around four fifths found just once. The data are from a study of cytomegalovirus exposure and HLA in healthy donors. Notes on the study in general: Looking again later, the authors saw that most CMV-associated TCR beta chains seemed HLA-restricted.

The receptor was derived from a man aged 50-59 years in good health and CMV-seropositive. Specimen: PBMCs. The chain couples TRBV6-5 to TRBJ2-1, with 8 positions matching TRBD1. In nucleotides, the CDR3 is TGTGCCAGCAGTTACTCGCAGGGGGCGCGCAATGAGCAGTTCTTC. This translates into CASSYSQGARNEQFF.